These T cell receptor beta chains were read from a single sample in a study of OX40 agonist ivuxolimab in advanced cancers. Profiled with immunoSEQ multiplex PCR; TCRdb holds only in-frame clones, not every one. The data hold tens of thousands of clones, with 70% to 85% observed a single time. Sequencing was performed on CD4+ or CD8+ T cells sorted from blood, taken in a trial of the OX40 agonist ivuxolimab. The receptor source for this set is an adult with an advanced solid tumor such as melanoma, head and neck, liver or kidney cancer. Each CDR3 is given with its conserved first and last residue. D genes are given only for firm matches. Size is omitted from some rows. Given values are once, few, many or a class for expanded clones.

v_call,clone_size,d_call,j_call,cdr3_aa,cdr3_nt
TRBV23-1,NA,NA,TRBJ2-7,CASSQGNYEQYF,TGCGCCAGCAGTCAAGGGAACTACGAGCAGTACTTC
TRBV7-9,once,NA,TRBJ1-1,CASSLAWRIVKSGNTEAFF,TGTGCCAGCTCCCTCGCGTGGCGGATCGTTAAGTCGGGGAACACTGAAGCTTTCTTT
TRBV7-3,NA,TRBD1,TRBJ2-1,CASSLGDSDNEQFF,TGTGCCAGCAGCTTAGGGGACAGTGACAATGAGCAGTTCTTC
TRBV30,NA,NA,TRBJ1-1,CAWSLRPRGGTEAFF,TGTGCCTGGAGTCTGCGACCCAGGGGAGGAACTGAAGCTTTCTTT
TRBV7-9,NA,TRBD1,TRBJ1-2,CASSRGTGGYGYTF,TGTGCCAGCAGCCGCGGGACAGGGGGATATGGCTACACCTTC
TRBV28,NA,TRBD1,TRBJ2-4,CASWTGAAKNIQYF,TGTGCCAGCTGGACAGGGGCAGCCAAAAACATTCAGTACTTC
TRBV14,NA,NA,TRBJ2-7,CASSLSHPPYEQYF,TGTGCCAGCAGCCTCTCCCACCCTCCCTACGAGCAGTACTTC
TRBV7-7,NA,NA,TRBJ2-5,CASSLGADGAQYF,TGTGCTAGCAGCTTAGGAGCGGACGGGGCCCAGTACTTC
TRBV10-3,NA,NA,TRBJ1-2,CAIKGQGHLTNYGYTF,TGTGCCATCAAGGGACAAGGCCACTTGACTAACTATGGCTACACCTTC
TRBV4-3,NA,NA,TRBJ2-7,CASSQVQGSTEYF,TGCGCCAGCAGCCAAGTTCAGGGGTCTACAGAGTACTTC
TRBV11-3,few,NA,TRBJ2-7,CASSGSASGEQYF,TGTGCCAGCAGCGGCTCCGCATCGGGCGAGCAGTACTTC
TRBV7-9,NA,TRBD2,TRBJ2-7,CASSSRTSGPEQYF,TGTGCCAGCAGCTCAAGGACTAGCGGGCCTGAGCAGTACTTC